This TCR beta chain was identified in a study of cytomegalovirus exposure and HLA in healthy donors. Whole-study context: A later analysis reported the same platform for the roughly 120 validation repertoires and the roughly 650 first-cohort repertoires. General study findings and limits: Most observed TCR sequences were rare, whereas some public TCRs were detected in many donors. Investigators reported 164 TCR beta chains as tied to cytomegalovirus. The finding came from a later analysis; first-cohort TCR clusters tended to co-occur in the roughly 120 validation repertoires.

In the case of this clone: As yet, its antigen is unknown.

The CDR3 has 17 amino acids. The germline V gene encodes CDR1 LNHDA and CDR2 SQIVND (reference sequence). V was clipped by 4 bases and J by 3 bases, with 18 bases between them. The method was immunoSEQ multiplex PCR; TCRdb's version includes in-frame clones alone and lacks a portion of them. Found here are some 180,000 clones, around nine tenths of them singletons; the top ten hold 6% to 8.5%. The chain combines TRBV19 with TRBJ2-2, with a weak D call TRBD2 (6 bases). This receptor was identified in a man aged 30-40 years in good health and CMV-seropositive. The sample was PBMCs. The DNA of the CDR3 is TGTGCCAGTAGTAAACCCCTCTATGGGGGGTACACCGGGGAGCTGTTTTTT. Residues: CASSKPLYGGYTGELFF.